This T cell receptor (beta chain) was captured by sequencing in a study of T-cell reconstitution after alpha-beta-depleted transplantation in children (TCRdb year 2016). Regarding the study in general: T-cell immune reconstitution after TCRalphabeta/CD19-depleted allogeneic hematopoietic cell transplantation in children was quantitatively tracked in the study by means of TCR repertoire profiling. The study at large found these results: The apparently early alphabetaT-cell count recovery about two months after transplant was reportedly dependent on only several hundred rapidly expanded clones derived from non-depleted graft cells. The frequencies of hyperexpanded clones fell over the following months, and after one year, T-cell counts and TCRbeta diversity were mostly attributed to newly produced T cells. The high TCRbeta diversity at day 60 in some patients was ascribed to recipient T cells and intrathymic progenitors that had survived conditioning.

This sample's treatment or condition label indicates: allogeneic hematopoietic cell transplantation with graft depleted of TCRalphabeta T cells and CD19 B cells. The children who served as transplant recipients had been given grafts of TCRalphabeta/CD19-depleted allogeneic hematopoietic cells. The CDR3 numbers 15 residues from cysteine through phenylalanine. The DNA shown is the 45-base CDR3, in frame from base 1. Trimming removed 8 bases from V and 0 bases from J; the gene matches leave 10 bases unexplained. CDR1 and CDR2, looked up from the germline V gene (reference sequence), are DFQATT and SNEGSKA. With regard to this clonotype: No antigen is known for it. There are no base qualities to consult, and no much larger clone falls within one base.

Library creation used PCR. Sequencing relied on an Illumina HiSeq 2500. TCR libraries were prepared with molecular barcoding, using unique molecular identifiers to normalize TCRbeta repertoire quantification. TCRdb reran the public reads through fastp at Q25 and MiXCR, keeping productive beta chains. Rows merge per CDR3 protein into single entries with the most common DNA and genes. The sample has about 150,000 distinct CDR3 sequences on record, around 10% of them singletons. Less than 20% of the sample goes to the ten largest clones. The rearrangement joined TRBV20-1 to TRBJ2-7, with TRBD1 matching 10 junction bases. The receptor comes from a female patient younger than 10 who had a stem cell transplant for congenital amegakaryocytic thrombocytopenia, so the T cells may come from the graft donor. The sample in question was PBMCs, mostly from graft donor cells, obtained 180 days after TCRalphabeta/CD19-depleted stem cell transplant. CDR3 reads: CSIIGGQGPSYEQYF. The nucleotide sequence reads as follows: TGCAGTATTATTGGGGGACAGGGGCCCTCCTACGAGCAGTACTTC.